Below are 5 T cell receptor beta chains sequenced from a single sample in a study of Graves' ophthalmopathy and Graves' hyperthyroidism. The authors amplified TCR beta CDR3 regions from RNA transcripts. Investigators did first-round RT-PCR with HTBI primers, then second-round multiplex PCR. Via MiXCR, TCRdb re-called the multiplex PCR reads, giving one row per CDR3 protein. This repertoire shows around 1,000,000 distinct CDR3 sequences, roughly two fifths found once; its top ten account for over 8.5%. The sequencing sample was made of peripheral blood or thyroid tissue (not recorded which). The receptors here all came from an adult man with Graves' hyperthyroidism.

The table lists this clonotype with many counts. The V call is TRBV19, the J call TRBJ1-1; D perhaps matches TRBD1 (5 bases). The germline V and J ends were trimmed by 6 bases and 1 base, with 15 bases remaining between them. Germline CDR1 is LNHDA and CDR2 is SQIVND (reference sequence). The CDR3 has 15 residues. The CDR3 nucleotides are TGTGCCAGTAGGGGGTTGGACACGTCGAACACTGAAGCTTTCTTT. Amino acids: CASRGLDTSNTEAFF.

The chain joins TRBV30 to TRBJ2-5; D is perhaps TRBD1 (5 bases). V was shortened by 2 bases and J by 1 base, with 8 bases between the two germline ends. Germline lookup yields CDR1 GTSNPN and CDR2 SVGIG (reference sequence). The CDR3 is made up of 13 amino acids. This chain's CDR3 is CAWSLGPQETQYF. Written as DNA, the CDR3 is TGTGCCTGGAGTCTGGGGCCCCAAGAGACCCAGTACTTC.

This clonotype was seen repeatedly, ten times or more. CDR3 loop: CATSDQTGAAHHGYTF. CDR3 coding DNA: TGTGCCACCAGTGACCAGACAGGCGCCGCTCACCATGGCTACACCTTC. The V and J genes are TRBV24-1 and TRBJ1-2; D possibly corresponds to TRBD1 (6 bases). The V and J ends lost 4 bases and 6 bases respectively, with 20 bases between them. CDR3 length: 16 amino acids. Per the germline V gene, CDR1 is KGHDR and CDR2 is SFDVKD.

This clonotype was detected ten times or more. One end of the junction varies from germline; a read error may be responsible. The CDR3 DNA reads TGTGCCAGCAGCTTAGTGGTGAACACTGAAGCTTTCTTT. Its protein is CASSLVVNTEAFF. This chain connects TRBV5-1 to TRBJ1-1; D remains unclear. In germline, CDR1 is SGHRS, CDR2 YFSETQ. CDR3 size: 13 residues.

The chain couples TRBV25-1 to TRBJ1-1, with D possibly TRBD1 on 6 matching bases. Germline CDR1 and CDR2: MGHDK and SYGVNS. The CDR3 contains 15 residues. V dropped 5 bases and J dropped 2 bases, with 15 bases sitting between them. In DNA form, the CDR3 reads TGTGCCAGCAGTTCCCTACAGGGCCCTAACACTGAAGCTTTCTTT. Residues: CASSSLQGPNTEAFF.